This T cell receptor beta chain was profiled in a study of blood T cell repertoires in COVID-19. The wider study: The cDNA or gDNA used as material had been derived from T cells, B-cell-depleted T cells, or PBMCs.

This table comes from immunoSEQ multiplex PCR, and its TCRdb copy is limited to in-frame clones, with some not included. Of about 45,000 clones detected, about 86% appear once; the ten largest clones hold about a tenth. Germline CDR1 and CDR2: WNHNN and SYGVQD (reference sequence). The CDR3 covers 14 residues. V lost 0 bases, J lost 8 bases, and 11 bases lay in between. The sequencing sample was made of peripheral blood. This chain joins TRBV10-1 and TRBJ2-1, with D hard to call. This clonotype originated in a human donor in a cohort sampled during active COVID-19. CDR3 nucleotides: TGCGCCAGCAGTGAGTCGACTCTTGCTTATGAGCAGTTCTTC. Its protein is CASSESTLAYEQFF.